What follows are 13 T cell receptor beta chains derived from one specimen sequenced in a study of radiotherapy plus CTLA-4 blockade in lung cancer. Using immunoSEQ multiplex PCR, the repertoire was profiled, and TCRdb retains in-frame clones only, with some absent. The sample yields around 45,000 clones, roughly 67% seen once. The sample in question was peripheral blood, obtained from a patient treated with radiotherapy plus ipilimumab. All receptors derive from a human donor with non-small cell lung cancer who had a partial response to radiotherapy plus ipilimumab.

The chain carries TRBV2 and TRBJ2-1, with 14 bases that match TRBD2. CDR1 is SNHLY, CDR2 FYNNEI, per germline. Unmatched junction bases numbered 11, after V lost 10 bases and J lost 9 bases. CDR3 length: 15 amino acids. The CDR3 here is CAILGTSGRSTEQFF. The CDR3 DNA reads as TGTGCCATCCTCGGGACTAGCGGGAGAAGCACTGAGCAGTTCTTC.

This chain joins TRBV18 and TRBJ2-5; D gene uncertain. The CDR3 runs 13 residues. From germline, CDR1 is KGHSH and CDR2 LQKENI. V was pared by 0 bases and J by 6 bases, with 8 bases between. Written as DNA, the CDR3 is TGTGCCAGCTCACCACCGAGTACGAAGACCCAGTACTTC. It specifies CASSPPSTKTQYF.

The chain recombines TRBV6-1 with TRBJ1-1; TRBD1 matches at 10 bases. CDR1 MNHNS and CDR2 SASEGT come from the germline V gene. Trimming at V came to 6 bases and at J to 0 bases, leaving 4 bases not matched to a gene. The CDR3 totals 15 residues. CDR3 DNA sequence: TGTGCCAGCAGCCGGGACAGGGGTCTGAACACTGAAGCTTTCTTT. Its protein product is CASSRDRGLNTEAFF.

The rearrangement uses TRBV19 and TRBJ1-4; 7 bases map to TRBD1. The germline V gene has CDR1 LNHDA and CDR2 SQIVND (reference sequence). With 6 bases clipped from V and 2 bases from J, the junction kept 6 bases outside the gene matches. The CDR3 covers 15 residues. DNA of the CDR3: TGTGCCAGTAGGGACAGGTGGATGACTAATGAAAAACTGTTTTTT. Amino acid sequence: CASRDRWMTNEKLFF.

V usage is TRBV29-1 and J usage is TRBJ1-5, with 7 bases that match TRBD1. V lost 7 bases, J lost 0 bases, and 6 bases stayed unmatched. The CDR3 sequence is 14 residues long. From germline, CDR1 is SQVTM and CDR2 ANQGSEA. CDR3 sequence: CSAVTGNSNQPQHF. As DNA, the CDR3 is TGCAGCGCCGTGACAGGGAATAGCAATCAGCCCCAGCATTTT.

The chain carries TRBV19 and TRBJ1-2; D is unclear. The germline gives CDR1 LNHDA, CDR2 SQIVND (reference sequence). The CDR3 is made up of 12 amino acids. V shed 5 bases and J shed 5 bases, with 9 bases lying between them. CDR3 residues: CASSGDGYGYTF. Written as DNA, the CDR3 is TGTGCCAGTAGTGGAGACGGGTATGGCTACACCTTC.

The chain combines TRBV29-1 with TRBJ2-3, with 7 bases identical to TRBD1. The J segment lost 4 bases and the V segment lost 7 bases, leaving 17 bases of the junction unmatched. CDR3 length equals 16 residues. Germline loops: CDR1 SQVTM, CDR2 ANQGSEA. CDR3 residues: CSAEPLEGAQADTQYF. The CDR3 DNA sequence: TGCAGCGCTGAGCCCCTCGAGGGGGCCCAGGCAGATACGCAGTATTTT.

The rearrangement links TRBV6-1 to TRBJ1-3; the D is unclear. This CDR3 has 16 amino acids. In germline, CDR1 is MNHNS, CDR2 SASEGT. Trimming took off 2 bases at V and 2 bases at J, with 13 bases between the two ends. CDR3 DNA sequence: TGTGCCAGCAGTGAAATGGACTCGGGTCCTGGAAACACCATATATTTT. Amino acid sequence: CASSEMDSGPGNTIYF.

This clone was detected only once. The chain couples TRBV11-2 to TRBJ1-6; the D is unclear. This CDR3 is 13 amino acids long. V was cut by 5 bases and J by 7 bases, with 9 bases left in between. CDR1 SGHAT and CDR2 FQNNGV come from the germline V gene. In DNA form, the CDR3 reads TGTGCCAGCAGCCCCCGACACAATTCACCCCTCCACTTT. Translating it yields CASSPRHNSPLHF.

This chain connects TRBV9 to TRBJ2-7; 8 nucleotides align to TRBD2. J gave up 3 bases and V 4 bases, and 12 bases lay outside the gene matches. The germline V gene has CDR1 SGDLS and CDR2 YYNGEE. The CDR3 sequence is 16 residues long. For the CDR3, the DNA is TGTGCCAGCAGCCCCGGGGGGGGCAATGGGAACTACGAGCAGTACTTC. It encodes CASSPGGGNGNYEQYF.

The chain combines TRBV27 with TRBJ2-7, with 7 nucleotides matching TRBD1. V was clipped by 5 bases and J by 2 bases; unmatched bases: 6. Germline V gene lookup returns CDR1 MNHEY and CDR2 SMNVEV (reference sequence). This CDR3 has 14 residues. CDR3 residues: CASSPGTVPYEQYF. In DNA form, the CDR3 reads TGTGCCAGCAGTCCGGGGACAGTCCCCTACGAGCAGTACTTC.

In regard to this clone: At one end the junction does not follow the germline gene, possibly because of a read error. DNA for the CDR3: TGTGCTAGCAGCTTAGTATCGGACAGTACTCATGAGCCCCAGCATTTT. It encodes CASSLVSDSTHEPQHF. This chain joins TRBV7-7 and TRBJ1-5; perhaps TRBD1 as D (6 bases). This CDR3 region has 16 residues. CDR1 SSHAT and CDR2 FNYEAQ come from the germline V gene (reference sequence).

The rearrangement links TRBV30 to TRBJ1-5, with D unclear. The germline CDR1 and CDR2 sequences are GTSNPN and SVGIG (reference sequence). This CDR3 has 13 residues. V lost 0 bases to trimming and J lost 5 bases, with 8 bases between them. The CDR3 loop reads CAWSVAGDQPQHF. DNA for the CDR3: TGTGCCTGGAGTGTAGCGGGAGATCAGCCCCAGCATTTT.